This T cell receptor beta chain appears in the sequencing data of a study of T cell responses to AZD1222 COVID-19 vaccine. Germline V lookup: CDR1 SGHTA, CDR2 FQGNSA. This CDR3 has 16 amino acids. Trimming took 6 bases from V and 0 from J; bases not matched to a gene: 5. Study findings and constraints: Spike was spanned by vaccine-associated CD4 TCRs, with dominance at 160-218 and 743-854.

Note on this clone: The antigen is undetermined.

Profiled with immunoSEQ multiplex PCR; TCRdb holds only in-frame clones, not every one. The repertoire includes some 150,000 clones, 80% to 90% of them detected once, and about 3% sits in the top ten. V usage is TRBV7-2 and J usage is TRBJ2-3, with 11 bases that match TRBD2. This TCR derives from an adult in good health. The sequenced sample was peripheral blood, obtained on day 0 of AZD1222 vaccination. The CDR3 DNA follows: TGTGCCAGCAGACTAGCGGGGGCACTCAGCACAGATACGCAGTATTTT. Translating gives CASRLAGALSTDTQYF.